This T cell receptor (beta chain) was captured by sequencing in a study of blood T cell repertoires in COVID-19 (dated by TCRdb to the early 2020s). Regarding the complete study: Samples from collaborators originated in the United States, Italy and Spain and spanned both the acute and convalescent phases of COVID-19. The repertoires were made available in a free public database intended to serve as a resource for research on the immune response to SARS-CoV-2. Where HLA class I and class II types were available, the types were taken from metadata supplied by the sample provider, not from assay-based typing. The prospective study material was composed of cDNA or gDNA derived from T cells, B-cell-depleted T cells, or PBMCs. A de-identified subject ID, COVID-19 status, age in years and sex were almost always included in the sample metadata. Deeply sampled blood TCRbeta repertoires from subjects exposed to, actively infected with, or recovered from COVID-19 were included in the dataset. The samples were drawn from two sources: the first 160 participants of the ongoing ImmuneRACE study, and some 1,300 subjects contributed by 6 global collaborators. The investigation overall reported the following: The quantity of clinical and demographic metadata differed by source and by participant and was supplied without curation.

This clone was seen a few times. Its antigen is unknown. Within one base of it there is no much larger clone, and no base qualities were kept. Each collaborating institution followed its own protocols to collect whole blood in K2EDTA tubes. For TCRbeta analysis, collaborator samples were shipped as frozen whole blood, as isolated PBMCs, or as DNA extracted from either sample type. TCRbeta CDR3 regions were amplified from genomic DNA using the immunoSEQ Assay, a bias-controlled multiplex PCR. The paper's processing steps were these. Nucleated cell counts per sample were estimated from amplification of reference gene primers within the assay. Sequence reads were collapsed and filtered to measure the absolute abundance of every unique TCRbeta CDR3 rearrangement. For each sample, productive Simpson clonality was calculated by taking the square root of Simpson's diversity index across productive rearrangements. TCRdb took over this immuneACCESS table, retaining in-frame rearrangements with V and J assigned. Such tables are incomplete; in checked studies, under half of the missing clones stem from an unresolved V gene, and the remainder is unexplained. V and J calls plus clone size are reproduced from that table; the DNA served to infer D and trimming. The sample data list 150,000 to 200,000 clones, and around 90% of these were observed just once. The top ten hold 15% to 20% of the sample.

V is shortened by 0 bases, J by 5 bases, and the region joining them spans 11 bases. The germline V gene supplies CDR1 MGHRA and CDR2 YSYEKL. The CDR3 contains 16 residues, cysteine and phenylalanine counted. The DNA shown is the 48-base CDR3, in frame from base 1. This sequence uses TRBV4-1 and TRBJ1-6; TRBD1 could be the D gene, as 5 bases match. The specimen sequenced was peripheral blood. The receptor's source is a man aged 60 to 75 with active or convalescent COVID-19. The encoded CDR3 is CASSQDLSRDNSPLHF. The DNA sequence reads TGCGCCAGCAGCCAAGATCTGAGCAGGGATAATTCACCCCTCCACTTT.